Included here is one TCR beta chain sequence, with context. Its specificity is unknown. Germline lookup yields CDR1 MNHEY and CDR2 SMNVEV (reference sequence). Trimming took off 2 bases at V and 0 bases at J, with 8 bases between the two ends. The CDR3 has 15 amino acids. This entry belongs to a study of STAT5B mutations in CD4+ large granular lymphocyte leukemia. For the study at large: Healthy donors showed HLA-associated enrichment of the CDR3 'QG' motif.

This was a survey-level run. Clones were read by immunoSEQ multiplex PCR, and TCRdb kept only the in-frame ones, dropping some. Of roughly 23,000 clones detected, 82% appear once; the ten largest clones hold 8.6%. Notes on the study in general: 8/27 top patient clones versus 2/35 control clones were TRBV06-family.

Material for sequencing was CD4+ T cells from blood buffy coats. The receptor was isolated from a human donor in good health. The chain joins TRBV27 to TRBJ2-1, with D unclear. The CDR3, as DNA: TGTGCCAGCAGTTTAGACGTCGGCTCCTACAATGAGCAGTTCTTC. Translated, it gives CASSLDVGSYNEQFF.